The present entry profiles one T cell receptor (beta chain) with its context. The antigen is not known. Here immunoSEQ multiplex PCR was the method, and the copy in TCRdb shows in-frame clones only, minus some. The table lists around 270,000 clones, roughly 87% of them singletons, with just under 3% in the top ten. V was pared by 1 base and J by 5 bases, with 9 bases between. From germline, CDR1 is SGHTA and CDR2 FQGTGA. The CDR3 sequence is 14 residues long. The record originates from a study of Ad26.COV2.S vaccination and SARS-CoV-2 variants. Study-wide results and caveats: It was reported that spike-specific CD8+ and CD4+ T cell responses were substantially broad after vaccination.

The treatment here: some 19 received Ad26.COV2.S at low or high dose, single or two shots; about 5 received placebo; per-sample allocation not given. The study sampled participants on day 63 after the first vaccine or placebo injection. This sequence originates from a person aged 18-65 years who received the Ad26.COV2.S COVID-19 vaccine or a placebo. J is TRBJ2-1 and V is TRBV7-3; D not resolved. This sample comprised peripheral blood, obtained in a trial of Ad26.COV2.S vaccine versus placebo. The CDR3 bases are TGTGCCAGCAGCTTAATGACTTTCAACAATGAGCAGTTCTTC. It is translated as CASSLMTFNNEQFF.